The clone carrying this T cell receptor beta chain occurred many times. Its antigen is not identified. Germline V gene data show CDR1 as DFQATT and CDR2 as SNEGSKA (reference sequence). The CDR3 is made up of 13 amino acids. V was shortened by 3 bases and J by 6 bases, with 14 bases between the two germline ends. All patients were untreated before thyroid surgery. The data belong to a study of metastatic and nonmetastatic thyroid tumors. About the study: Repertoire comparisons spanned blood and tumor or nodule tissue from malignant and benign thyroid patients.

Methods used by the authors: Between-group CDR3 differences, defined by clinicopathological status, yielded a distant-metastasis classifier for papillary thyroid cancer. MiXCR reprocessed the PCR reads for TCRdb. The V and J calls reflect TCRdb's pipeline rather than the authors' work. The repertoire consists of 16,000 or so clones, with more than 20% occurring once and the leading ten covering about 13%. General study findings and limits: Significantly higher TCR beta diversity was reportedly seen in malignant thyroid tumors than benign nodules, in blood and tumor.

The V gene is TRBV20-1, the J gene TRBJ1-1; the D gene is possibly TRBD1 (6 bases). Sample: tumor tissue. This clonotype originated in a male donor with papillary thyroid cancer or a benign thyroid nodule (not recorded which). Some clones in this sample may be carry-over from other donors' samples. CDR3 nucleotides: TGCAGTGCTAGTCCGGGGGGGCGCCCTGAAGCTTTCTTT. It yields the protein CSASPGGRPEAFF.